This TCR beta chain was found in a study of T cell responses to AZD1222 COVID-19 vaccine. Profiling relied on immunoSEQ multiplex PCR, and the TCRdb table lists in-frame clones only, not all of them. The table includes 150,000 or so clones, 80% to 90% detected once. Study-level findings and limits: Reports say nearly half of spike-specific TCRs go after unmutated variant regions. Compared with day 0, the breadth and depth of the Spike-specific TCR repertoire rose significantly after two doses of AZD1222. Donor demographics were predominantly white British with a female majority; clonal diversity may be underestimated. Mapped onto spike, vaccine-associated CD4 TCRs spanned it and were dominant at 160-218 and 743-854.

Germline V gene data show CDR1 as MNHEY and CDR2 as SVGAGI. The V segment lost 6 bases and the J segment 3 bases; nucleotides outside the gene matches: 4. The CDR3 loop spans 14 amino acids. Turning to this clone: The antigen is not known.

The rearrangement uses TRBV6-5 and TRBJ1-2, with TRBD1 matching 10 bases. This material consisted of peripheral blood, taken on day 0 of MenACWY control vaccination. The receptor's source is an adult in good health. The CDR3 protein is CASSRDRGDYGYTF. The CDR3 nucleotides are TGTGCCAGCAGCCGGGACAGGGGTGACTATGGCTACACCTTC.